Following are 8 T cell receptor beta chains from one sample sequenced in a study of blood T cell repertoires in COVID-19. Sequenced by immunoSEQ multiplex PCR; TCRdb stores in-frame clones only, minus some. The repertoire holds some 170,000 clones, with around 80% as singletons. The sequenced sample was peripheral blood. Receptors were obtained from a woman aged 70-85 years with acute or convalescent COVID-19.

The V call is TRBV11-2, the J call TRBJ2-7, with TRBD2 matching 12 bases. This CDR3 comprises 16 residues. J lost 4 bases, V lost 5 bases, and 9 bases had no gene match. In germline, CDR1 is SGHAT, CDR2 FQNNGV. This chain's CDR3 is CASSLGLAGSRYEQYF. Written as DNA, the CDR3 is TGTGCCAGCAGCCTAGGACTAGCGGGAAGTAGGTACGAGCAGTACTTC.

The chain recombines TRBV7-6 with TRBJ1-5; TRBD1 matches at 8 bases. Germline V CDR1 and CDR2: SGHVS, FNYEAQ. V dropped 4 bases and J dropped 5; count of bases not matched to a gene: 1. This CDR3 has 13 residues. CDR3 region: CASSWDRHQPQHF. The CDR3 DNA follows: TGTGCCAGCAGCTGGGACAGGCATCAGCCCCAGCATTTT.

The chain links TRBV7-2 to TRBJ2-3; unclear D gene. The CDR3 is 12 residues long. With 3 bases removed from V and 3 bases from J, the gap between germline ends came to 4 bases. Germline V gene lookup returns CDR1 SGHTA and CDR2 FQGNSA. The CDR3 sequence: CASSFSTDTQYF. DNA of the CDR3: TGTGCCAGCAGCTTTAGTACAGATACGCAGTATTTT.

This clone was found a few times. The chain recombines TRBV21-1 with TRBJ2-2; the D call of TRBD2 is as the table states it, not checked on the DNA. TRBV21-1 is a pseudogene segment. The CDR3 contains 17 residues. In DNA, the CDR3 is TGTGCCAGCAGCAAATTTCTACTAGCGTCATACACCGGGGAGCTGTTTTTT. It specifies CASSKFLLASYTGELFF.

This clone was observed a handful of times. This sequence joins TRBV6-5 and TRBJ2-7, with 8 bases aligning to TRBD1. CDR3 size: 14 residues. The ends lost 6 bases at V and 4 bases at J; junction bases unmatched: 8. Per the germline V gene, CDR1 is MNHEY and CDR2 is SVGAGI. The CDR3 region is CASRRGQASYEQYF. In nucleotides, the CDR3 is TGTGCCAGCAGACGGGGACAGGCGAGTTACGAGCAGTACTTC.

J is TRBJ1-1 and V is TRBV14, with D possibly being TRBD1 (6 bases). CDR1 is SGHDN, CDR2 FVKESK, per germline. V lost 0 bases and J 7 bases, leaving 9 bases between the germline ends. CDR3 length: 13 residues. CDR3 loop: CASSQEDSVEAFF. Here the CDR3 DNA reads TGTGCCAGCAGCCAAGAGGACAGTGTTGAAGCTTTCTTT.

The rearrangement links TRBV7-9 to TRBJ2-1, with D tentatively TRBD1 (7 bases). V was cut by 5 bases and J by 2 bases, with 10 bases left in between. The germline gives CDR1 SEHNR, CDR2 FQNEAQ (reference sequence). The CDR3 sequence is 14 residues long. CDR3 region: CASSGGTAYNEQFF. CDR3 coding DNA: TGTGCCAGCAGCGGGGGGACAGCCTACAATGAGCAGTTCTTC.

The rearrangement uses TRBV6-1 and TRBJ2-1; TRBD2 might be the D (6 bases). The germline V and J ends were trimmed by 0 bases and 9 bases, with 12 bases remaining between them. CDR3 length equals 14 residues. CDR1 is MNHNS and CDR2 is SASEGT in the germline V gene. The CDR3 bases are TGTGCCAGCAGTGAAGCGCGCGGGGCGGGTGAGCAGTTCTTC. Amino acid sequence: CASSEARGAGEQFF.